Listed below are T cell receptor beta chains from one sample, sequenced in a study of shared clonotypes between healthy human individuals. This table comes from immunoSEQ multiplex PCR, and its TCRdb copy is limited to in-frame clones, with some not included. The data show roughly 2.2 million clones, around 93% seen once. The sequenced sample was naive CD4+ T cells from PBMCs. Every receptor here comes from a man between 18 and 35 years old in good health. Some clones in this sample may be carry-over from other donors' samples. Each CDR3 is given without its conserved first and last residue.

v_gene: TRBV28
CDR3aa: ASSLRGGFSNYGYT

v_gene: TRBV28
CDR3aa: ASSLIRGVDGYT

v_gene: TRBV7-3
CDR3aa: ASSSAYISSTDTQY

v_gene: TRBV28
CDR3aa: ASSFGRWLRRANTEAF

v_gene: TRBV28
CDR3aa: ASTPAGTGNTIY

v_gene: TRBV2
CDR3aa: ASSEEGRSYEQY

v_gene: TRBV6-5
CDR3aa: ASRKDLAEKLF

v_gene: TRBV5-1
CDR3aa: ASSRGQSTYEQY

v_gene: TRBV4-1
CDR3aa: ASSLFFRDRGRSYEQY

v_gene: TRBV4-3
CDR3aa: ASSQGYGIEAF

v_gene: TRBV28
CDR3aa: ASSFSGGEQF

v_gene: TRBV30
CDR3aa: AWSFNRGVGEKLF

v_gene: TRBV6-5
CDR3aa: ASSYSRLKTQY

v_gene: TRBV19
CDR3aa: ASSAGDRGHLAKNIQY

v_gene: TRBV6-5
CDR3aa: ASSPPGQSPHEQY

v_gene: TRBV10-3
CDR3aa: ATSSQGDTEAF

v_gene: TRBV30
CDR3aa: ASPTSGAYNEQF

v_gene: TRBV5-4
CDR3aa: ASSWKGGVGANVLT

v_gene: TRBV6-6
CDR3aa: VIGDGNTIY

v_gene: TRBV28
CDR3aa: ASSPQGARYEQY

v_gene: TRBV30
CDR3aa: AWRPTYYEQY

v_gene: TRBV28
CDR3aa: ASTETGQPSSGNTIY

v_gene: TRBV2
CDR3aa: ASTESDLYGYT

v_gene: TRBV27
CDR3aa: ASTPISTGGTDTQY

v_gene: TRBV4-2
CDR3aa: ASSQGRTGFYEQY

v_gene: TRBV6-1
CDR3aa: ASSEARYEQY

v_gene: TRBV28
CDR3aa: ASSSPYTGEYYGYT